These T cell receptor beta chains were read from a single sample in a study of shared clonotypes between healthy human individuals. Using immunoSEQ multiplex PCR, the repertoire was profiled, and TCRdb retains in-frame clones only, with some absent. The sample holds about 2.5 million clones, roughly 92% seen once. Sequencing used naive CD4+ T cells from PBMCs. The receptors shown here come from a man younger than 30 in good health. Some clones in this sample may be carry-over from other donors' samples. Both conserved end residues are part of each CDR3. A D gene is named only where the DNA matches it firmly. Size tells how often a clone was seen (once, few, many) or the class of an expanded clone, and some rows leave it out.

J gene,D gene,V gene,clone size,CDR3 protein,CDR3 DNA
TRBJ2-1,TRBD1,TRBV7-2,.,CASSLRQGGNEQFF,TGTGCCAGCAGCCTTAGACAGGGCGGCAATGAGCAGTTCTTC
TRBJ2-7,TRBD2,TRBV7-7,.,CASSTDPAQRTSGTYEQYF,TGTGCCAGCAGCACCGACCCGGCGCAGAGGACTAGCGGGACGTACGAGCAGTACTTC
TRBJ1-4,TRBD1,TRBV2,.,CASSKTGTTNEKLFF,TGTGCCAGCAGTAAGACAGGGACAACTAATGAAAAACTGTTTTTT
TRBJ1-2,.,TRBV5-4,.,CASSLTGRSGGYTF,TGTGCCAGCAGCTTGACAGGCCGTTCGGGTGGCTACACCTTC
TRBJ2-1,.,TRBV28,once,CASSFRVAGYNEQFF,TGTGCCAGCAGTTTTCGGGTTGCAGGGTACAATGAGCAGTTCTTC
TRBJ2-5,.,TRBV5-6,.,CASSFTSWGQETQYF,TGTGCCAGCAGCTTCACTAGCTGGGGCCAAGAGACCCAGTACTTC
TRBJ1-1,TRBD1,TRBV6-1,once,CASSTGTGQGTEAFF,TGTGCCAGCAGTACCGGGACAGGGCAAGGTACTGAAGCTTTCTTT
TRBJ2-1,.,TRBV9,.,CASSPTGSGGKQFF,TGTGCCAGCAGCCCAACGGGGTCCGGGGGTAAGCAGTTCTTC
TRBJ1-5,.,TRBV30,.,CAWSGSGEPQHF,TGTGCCTGGAGCGGGTCCGGTGAGCCCCAGCATTTT
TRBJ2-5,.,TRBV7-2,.,CASSLAGGPRGTQYF,TGTGCCAGCAGCTTAGCAGGCGGACCCCGCGGAACCCAGTACTTC
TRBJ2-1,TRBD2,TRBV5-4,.,CASSLDRRGRAHEQFF,TGTGCCAGCAGCTTGGATCGACGCGGGAGGGCTCATGAGCAGTTCTTC
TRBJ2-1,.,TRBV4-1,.,CASSQLGVVSDEQFF,TGCGCCAGCAGCCAATTAGGGGTGGTATCGGATGAGCAGTTCTTC
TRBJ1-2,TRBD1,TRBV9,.,CASSEGTTGGTLYGYTF,TGTGCCAGCAGCGAAGGGACGACAGGGGGGACGCTCTATGGCTACACCTTC
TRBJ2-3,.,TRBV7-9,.,CASSSPGPAGDTQYF,TGTGCCAGCAGCTCCCCGGGACCCGCCGGGGATACGCAGTATTTT
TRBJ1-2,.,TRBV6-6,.,CASRHPKDGGYGYTF,TGTGCCAGCAGACACCCAAAGGACGGAGGCTATGGCTACACCTTC
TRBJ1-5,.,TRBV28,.,CASSSSFLQDPGGNQPQHF,TGTGCCAGCAGCTCTTCCTTTCTGCAGGACCCAGGGGGCAATCAGCCCCAGCATTTT
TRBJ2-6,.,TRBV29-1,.,CSVEDRSGANVLTF,TGCAGCGTTGAAGATCGCTCTGGGGCCAACGTCCTGACTTTC
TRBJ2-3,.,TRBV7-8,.,CASSPGRDTQYF,TGTGCCAGCAGCCCCGGTAGGGATACGCAGTATTTT
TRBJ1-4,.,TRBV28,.,CASSFRTAATNEKLFF,TGTGCCAGCAGTTTCAGGACAGCAGCAACTAATGAAAAACTGTTTTTT
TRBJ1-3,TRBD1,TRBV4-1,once,CASSPRGGRASGNTIYF,TGCGCCAGCAGCCCCAGGGGGGGGAGGGCCTCTGGAAACACCATATATTTT
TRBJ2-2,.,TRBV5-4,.,CASSSLSGPNTGELFF,TGTGCCAGCAGCTCCTTATCGGGGCCGAACACCGGGGAGCTGTTTTTT
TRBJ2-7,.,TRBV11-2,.,CASSLVGDRTSEQYF,TGTGCCAGCAGCTTAGTAGGAGACCGGACGTCAGAGCAGTACTTC
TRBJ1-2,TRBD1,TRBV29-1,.,CSVGQGRGGYTF,TGCAGCGTGGGACAGGGGCGGGGTGGCTACACCTTC
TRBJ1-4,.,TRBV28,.,CASSLWKDANNEKLFF,TGTGCCAGCAGTTTATGGAAGGACGCAAATAATGAAAAACTGTTTTTT
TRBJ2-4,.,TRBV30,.,CASNWGAKNIQYF,TGTGCCTCCAATTGGGGGGCCAAAAACATTCAGTACTTC
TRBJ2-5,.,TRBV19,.,CASSPRPGHQQETQYF,TGTGCCAGTAGTCCCCGCCCGGGACACCAGCAAGAGACCCAGTACTTC
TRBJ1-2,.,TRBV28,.,CASSGTVAGYTF,TGTGCCAGCAGCGGGACGGTAGCTGGCTACACCTTC
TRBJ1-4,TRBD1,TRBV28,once,CASSPGGATDEKLFF,TGTGCCAGCAGTCCAGGGGGGGCGACAGATGAAAAACTGTTTTTT
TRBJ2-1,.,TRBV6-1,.,CASSPGYYAYNEQFF,TGTGCCAGCAGTCCAGGGTATTATGCCTACAATGAGCAGTTCTTC
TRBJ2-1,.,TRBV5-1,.,CASKSSSGHNEQFF,TGCGCCAGCAAGTCTAGCAGCGGCCACAATGAGCAGTTCTTC
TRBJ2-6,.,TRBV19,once,CASSLGRTSGANVLTF,TGTGCCAGTAGTCTGGGACGGACCTCTGGGGCCAACGTCCTGACTTTC
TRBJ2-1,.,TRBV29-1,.,CSVESRSDEQFF,TGCAGCGTTGAATCCCGGTCGGATGAGCAGTTCTTC
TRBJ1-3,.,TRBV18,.,CASSPNLSGNTIYF,TGTGCCAGCTCACCGAACTTGTCCGGAAACACCATATATTTT
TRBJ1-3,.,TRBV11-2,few,CASSFSGNTIYF,TGTGCCAGCAGCTTTTCTGGAAACACCATATATTTT
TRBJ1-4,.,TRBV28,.,CASSSTGEGEKLFF,TGTGCCAGCAGTTCGACAGGAGAGGGTGAAAAACTGTTTTTT
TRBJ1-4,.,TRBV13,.,CASSPRKGVIGSEKLFF,TGTGCCAGCAGCCCCCGAAAGGGGGTAATAGGAAGTGAAAAACTGTTTTTT
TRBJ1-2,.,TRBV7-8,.,CASSFGQNLYGYTF,TGTGCCAGCAGCTTTGGGCAGAACCTCTATGGCTACACCTTC
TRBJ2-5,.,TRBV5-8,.,CASSSPYQETQYF,TGTGCCAGCAGCTCCCCGTACCAAGAGACCCAGTACTTC
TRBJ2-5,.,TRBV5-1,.,CASSLAAGSNKQETQYF,TGCGCCAGCAGCTTGGCGGCGGGCTCTAACAAACAAGAGACCCAGTACTTC
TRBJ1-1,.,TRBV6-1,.,CASGVGGNTEAFF,TGTGCCAGCGGAGTCGGAGGGAACACTGAAGCTTTCTTT
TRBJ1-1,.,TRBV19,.,CASSPRRRALGTEAFF,TGTGCCAGTAGTCCCCGTCGAAGGGCGTTGGGGACTGAAGCTTTCTTT
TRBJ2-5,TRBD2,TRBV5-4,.,CASSWGGRTQETQYF,TGTGCCAGCAGCTGGGGGGGGAGAACTCAAGAGACCCAGTACTTC
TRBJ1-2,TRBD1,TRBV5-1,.,CASSFWTGGQGGLDYGYTF,TGCGCCAGCAGCTTCTGGACAGGGGGGCAAGGAGGTTTAGACTATGGCTACACCTTC
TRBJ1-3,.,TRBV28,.,CASSSPPGGGYTIYF,TGTGCCAGCAGTTCTCCTCCCGGTGGGGGGTACACCATATATTTT
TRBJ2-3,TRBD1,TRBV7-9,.,CASSSDRGADTQYF,TGTGCCAGCAGCTCGGACAGGGGGGCAGATACGCAGTATTTT
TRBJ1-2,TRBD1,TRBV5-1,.,CASSLEGQGDVSYGYTF,TGCGCCAGCAGCTTGGAGGGACAGGGAGACGTTAGCTATGGCTACACCTTC
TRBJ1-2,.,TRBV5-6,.,CASSLRPGQNYGYTF,TGTGCCAGCAGCTTACGGCCGGGACAAAACTATGGCTACACCTTC
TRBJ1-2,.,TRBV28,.,CASSQQFTARYTF,TGTGCCAGCAGTCAACAATTCACCGCGCGCTACACCTTC
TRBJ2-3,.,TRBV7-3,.,CASSPFPRGSTDTQYF,TGTGCCAGCAGCCCCTTCCCCAGGGGTAGCACAGATACGCAGTATTTT
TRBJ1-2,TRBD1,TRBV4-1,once,CASSQPQGDGYTF,TGCGCCAGCAGCCAACCACAGGGGGATGGCTACACCTTC
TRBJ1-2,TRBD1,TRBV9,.,CASSVDGRGNYGYTF,TGTGCCAGCAGCGTAGATGGCAGGGGGAACTATGGCTACACCTTC
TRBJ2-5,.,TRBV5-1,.,CASSLGRDGETQYF,TGCGCCAGCAGCTTGGGTAGGGATGGAGAGACCCAGTACTTC